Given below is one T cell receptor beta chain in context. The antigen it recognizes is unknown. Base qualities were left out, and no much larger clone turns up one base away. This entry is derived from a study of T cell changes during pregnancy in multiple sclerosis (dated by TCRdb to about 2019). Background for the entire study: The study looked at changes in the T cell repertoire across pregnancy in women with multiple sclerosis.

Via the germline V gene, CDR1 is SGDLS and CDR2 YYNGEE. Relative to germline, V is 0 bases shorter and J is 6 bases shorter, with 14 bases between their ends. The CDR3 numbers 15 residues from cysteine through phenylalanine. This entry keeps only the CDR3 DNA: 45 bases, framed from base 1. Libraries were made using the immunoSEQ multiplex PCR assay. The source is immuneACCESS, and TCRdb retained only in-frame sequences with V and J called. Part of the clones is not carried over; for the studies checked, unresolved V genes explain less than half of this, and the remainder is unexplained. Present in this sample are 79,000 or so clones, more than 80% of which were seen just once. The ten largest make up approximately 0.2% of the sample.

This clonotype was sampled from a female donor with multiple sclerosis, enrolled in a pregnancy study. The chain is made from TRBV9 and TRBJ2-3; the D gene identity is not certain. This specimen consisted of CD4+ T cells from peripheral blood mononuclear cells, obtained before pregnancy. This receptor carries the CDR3 CASSVGGVPQDTQYF. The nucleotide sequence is TGTGCCAGCAGCGTAGGAGGCGTACCCCAGGATACGCAGTATTTT.